This TCR beta chain appears in the sequencing data of a study of shared clonotypes between healthy human individuals. Study results and limitations: Blood alone was sampled, and tissue repertoires likely differ.

Only a few counts were recorded for this clone. Its specificity is not known. Memory CD4+ cells were the fraction left after CD45RA+ naive selection. Sequencing was performed with immunoSEQ multiplex PCR; in TCRdb, only in-frame clones are kept and a portion is missing. Of roughly 2,500,000 clones in the sample, 93% are singletons; the top ten hold approximately 0.36%. V lost 1 base and J lost 7, with 10 bases in between. Germline lookup yields CDR1 SNHLY and CDR2 FYNNEI. CDR3 length: 13 residues. The J gene is TRBJ1-1, the V gene TRBV2; D is ambiguous. This TCR came from a man between 18 and 35 years old in good health. Some clones in this sample may be carry-over from other donors' samples. The sequenced sample consisted of naive CD4+ T cells from PBMCs. Subset defined: CD45RA+ positively selected. The DNA of the CDR3 is TGTGCCAGCAGTGAAGTTCAGGCCGGTGAAGCTTTCTTT. Translated, it gives CASSEVQAGEAFF.